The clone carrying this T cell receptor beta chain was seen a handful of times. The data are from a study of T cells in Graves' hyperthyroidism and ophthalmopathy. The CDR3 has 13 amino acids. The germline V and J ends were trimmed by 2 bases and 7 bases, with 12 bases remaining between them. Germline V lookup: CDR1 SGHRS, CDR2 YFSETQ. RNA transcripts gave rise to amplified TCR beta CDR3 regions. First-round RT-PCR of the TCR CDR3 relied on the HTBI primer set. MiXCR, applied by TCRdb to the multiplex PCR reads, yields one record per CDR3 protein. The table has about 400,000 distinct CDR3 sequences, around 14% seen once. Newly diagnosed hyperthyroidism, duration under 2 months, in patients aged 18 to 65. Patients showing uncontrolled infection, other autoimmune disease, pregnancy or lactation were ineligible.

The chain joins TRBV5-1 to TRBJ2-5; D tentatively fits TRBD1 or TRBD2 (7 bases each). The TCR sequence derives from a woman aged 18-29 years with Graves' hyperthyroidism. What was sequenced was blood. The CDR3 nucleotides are TGCGCCAGCAGCTTTGACAGGGAGGGGACCCAGTACTTC. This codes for CASSFDREGTQYF.